This TCR beta chain was recorded in a study of cytomegalovirus exposure and HLA in healthy donors. Notes on the study in general: Sequence variants that were highly shared formed a cluster that was likely a sequencing artifact. Common viral pathogens seemed, in a later analysis, to connect with several of the most significant clusters.

This clone was counted once. Its antigen is unknown. This CDR3 has 15 amino acids. The germline gives CDR1 SNHLY, CDR2 FYNNEI. V dropped 6 bases and J dropped 4 bases, with 18 bases sitting between them. The study ran its PCR with 60 Vbeta and 13 Jbeta primers. Libraries were prepared by immunoSEQ multiplex PCR; TCRdb keeps only in-frame clonotypes and omits some of them. The table lists around 130,000 clones, roughly 87% of them singletons, with roughly 1.5% in the top ten. Sequencing input: PBMCs. J is TRBJ1-1 and V is TRBV2, with a possible D match to TRBD1 (5 bases). The clonotype originates from a woman younger than 35 in good health and CMV-seronegative. The DNA for the CDR3 is TGTGCCAGCAGATTCCAGGGCCTCAAGACCACTGAAGCTTTCTTT. Translating it yields CASRFQGLKTTEAFF.